A selection of T cell receptor beta chains follows, all from one sample in a study of shared clonotypes between healthy human individuals. Generated by immunoSEQ multiplex PCR, the TCRdb table keeps only in-frame clones and is missing some. This sample has 1.5 million to 2.5 million clones, with about 95% found just once. The material sequenced was naive CD8+ T cells sorted from blood. The receptors stem from a man younger than 30 in good health. CDR3s leave out the opening cysteine and the closing phenylalanine or tryptophan. Fields, in order: CDR3 protein, clone size, V gene, J gene, D gene. The D gene is left open where the match is weak. Clone size is shown for a subset of rows, as once, few, many or a class of expanded clone.

CDR3: SGFIVDEQY
size: .
V: TRBV29-1
J: TRBJ2-7
D: .

CDR3: ASSEDPGSLDYT
size: .
V: TRBV10-1
J: TRBJ1-2
D: .

CDR3: ASSLGGTDTQY
size: .
V: TRBV11-2
J: TRBJ2-3
D: .

CDR3: ASSFDGAKETQY
size: .
V: TRBV7-9
J: TRBJ2-5
D: .

CDR3: ASSAEGRGTDTQY
size: .
V: TRBV6-5
J: TRBJ2-3
D: .

CDR3: ASSAGTGSNEQY
size: once
V: TRBV9
J: TRBJ2-7
D: TRBD1

CDR3: ASSLATSSYNEQF
size: .
V: TRBV27
J: TRBJ2-1
D: TRBD2

CDR3: ASSPGTSYEQY
size: .
V: TRBV7-9
J: TRBJ2-7
D: .

CDR3: ASSQGVGQAQETQY
size: .
V: TRBV4-1
J: TRBJ2-5
D: TRBD1

CDR3: ASRGNEMPLH
size: .
V: TRBV6-6
J: TRBJ1-6
D: .

CDR3: AWSATAFSYNEQF
size: .
V: TRBV30
J: TRBJ2-1
D: .

CDR3: ASSELGPTDTQY
size: .
V: TRBV25-1
J: TRBJ2-3
D: .

CDR3: ASSPGTGSDTEAF
size: .
V: TRBV27
J: TRBJ1-1
D: TRBD1

CDR3: ASSLTSGLQETQY
size: .
V: TRBV27
J: TRBJ2-5
D: TRBD2

CDR3: ASSQGPSSYNEQF
size: .
V: TRBV4-3
J: TRBJ2-1
D: .

CDR3: ASSLARTGGPLPYEQY
size: .
V: TRBV11-2
J: TRBJ2-7
D: TRBD1

CDR3: ASSGGLGETQY
size: .
V: TRBV5-4
J: TRBJ2-5
D: TRBD2

CDR3: ASSTSGGHVDTQY
size: .
V: TRBV11-2
J: TRBJ2-3
D: TRBD2

CDR3: ASSVGEPKGWELF
size: once
V: TRBV9
J: TRBJ2-2
D: .

CDR3: ASSQVRTSKETQY
size: .
V: TRBV4-1
J: TRBJ2-5
D: .

CDR3: ASRLEDEQF
size: once
V: TRBV28
J: TRBJ2-1
D: .

CDR3: ASSVETSGGEETQY
size: .
V: TRBV9
J: TRBJ2-5
D: TRBD2

CDR3: ASSYPARDTEAF
size: .
V: TRBV6-6
J: TRBJ1-1
D: .

CDR3: ASGSSFRGPYEQY
size: .
V: TRBV12-5
J: TRBJ2-7
D: .

CDR3: ASSLAVGGTDTQY
size: .
V: TRBV5-4
J: TRBJ2-3
D: .

CDR3: AWSLGGENEQF
size: .
V: TRBV30
J: TRBJ2-1
D: .

CDR3: ASSEKIIPSYSPLH
size: .
V: TRBV6-1
J: TRBJ1-6
D: .

CDR3: ASSEGLLEQY
size: .
V: TRBV2
J: TRBJ2-7
D: .

CDR3: ASSQDRGAYEQY
size: .
V: TRBV5-6
J: TRBJ2-7
D: TRBD1

CDR3: ASSLSALASTDTQY
size: .
V: TRBV11-2
J: TRBJ2-3
D: .

CDR3: ASSLSGVVGYT
size: .
V: TRBV14
J: TRBJ1-2
D: .

CDR3: ASSQGPSGGQETQY
size: .
V: TRBV4-1
J: TRBJ2-5
D: TRBD2

CDR3: ASSVGGEAAEAF
size: .
V: TRBV9
J: TRBJ1-1
D: .

CDR3: ASSSSGWYEQY
size: .
V: TRBV7-9
J: TRBJ2-7
D: .

CDR3: ASSLDGMGSTDTQY
size: .
V: TRBV7-8
J: TRBJ2-3
D: .

CDR3: ASSLAGGPQNTQY
size: once
V: TRBV5-1
J: TRBJ2-3
D: .

CDR3: ASSPYREHTDTQY
size: .
V: TRBV28
J: TRBJ2-3
D: .

CDR3: ASSFLGPVGHEQY
size: .
V: TRBV27
J: TRBJ2-7
D: .

CDR3: ASSLEPASTDTQY
size: .
V: TRBV7-6
J: TRBJ2-3
D: .

CDR3: AWIKSGTEAF
size: .
V: TRBV30
J: TRBJ1-1
D: .

CDR3: ASRGDVSNYGYT
size: .
V: TRBV6-6
J: TRBJ1-2
D: .

CDR3: ATSRGDRDEKLF
size: .
V: TRBV15
J: TRBJ1-4
D: TRBD1

CDR3: ASSPPEGVNEQF
size: .
V: TRBV7-9
J: TRBJ2-1
D: .

CDR3: ASSLSTAYEQY
size: .
V: TRBV7-2
J: TRBJ2-7
D: .

CDR3: ASSQLEGTYYSPLH
size: .
V: TRBV4-1
J: TRBJ1-6
D: .

CDR3: AWSGYSLQVPYEQY
size: .
V: TRBV30
J: TRBJ2-7
D: .

CDR3: AWTSGTASNYGYT
size: .
V: TRBV30
J: TRBJ1-2
D: TRBD1

CDR3: ASSLLITGQGGTGELF
size: .
V: TRBV5-1
J: TRBJ2-2
D: TRBD1